This TCR beta chain is drawn from a study of T-cell reconstitution after alpha-beta-depleted transplantation in children. Trimming stripped 1 base from V and 2 bases from J, with 13 bases between. The V gene's germline CDR1 is SQVTM and CDR2 ANQGSEA. This CDR3 region has 15 residues. During its preparation, the TCRbeta library received unique molecular identifiers. TCRdb redid the calling of the PCR reads with MiXCR, one entry per CDR3 protein. The sample lists some 530,000 distinct CDR3 sequences, approximately 12% occurring once. The clonotype comes from a human donor who donated a stem cell graft to a child with combined immunodeficiency. The material sequenced was PBMCs from the stem cell graft donor, taken from the stem cell graft. The chain combines TRBV29-1 with TRBJ2-3, with D possibly matching TRBD2 (5 bases). DNA for the CDR3: TGCAGCGTTGAAGGATTTCCTAGCAACACAGATACGCAGTATTTT. It translates to CSVEGFPSNTDTQYF.